The rows below give T cell receptor beta chains drawn from one sample of a study of cytomegalovirus exposure and HLA in healthy donors. Method: immunoSEQ multiplex PCR; TCRdb's copy keeps in-frame clones and lacks some. Found here are about 130,000 clones, about 85% of them singletons; the top ten hold 1.5% to 2%. The specimen was PBMCs. Every receptor here comes from a boy aged 5-17 years in good health and CMV-seronegative. CDR3s include the opening cysteine and the closing phenylalanine or tryptophan. The order of the fields is clone size, CDR3 length, V gene, D gene, J gene, CDR3 DNA, CDR3 protein. The D gene is left open where the match is weak. A clone size is listed for some rows: how often the clone was seen (once, few, many), or a class if it is expanded.

size: few; length: 14; V: TRBV5-4; D: -; J: TRBJ1-6; DNA: TGTGCCAGCAGCTTGCAGGGCTTCAATTCACCCCTCCACTTT; CDR3: CASSLQGFNSPLHF
size: -; length: 15; V: TRBV9; D: TRBD1; J: TRBJ1-2; DNA: TGTGCCAGCAGCGTAGGTGGACAGGGGGCGCATGGCTACACCTTC; CDR3: CASSVGGQGAHGYTF
size: -; length: 15; V: TRBV7-8; D: -; J: TRBJ2-7; DNA: TGTGCCAGCAGCTTAGTCCCCAGGTCACGGTACGAGCAGTACTTC; CDR3: CASSLVPRSRYEQYF
size: -; length: 14; V: TRBV29-1; D: -; J: TRBJ2-7; DNA: TGCAGCGTAACAACTGGGACAACAGTCTACGAGCAGTACTTC; CDR3: CSVTTGTTVYEQYF
size: -; length: 14; V: TRBV5-1; D: -; J: TRBJ2-7; DNA: TGCGCCAGCAAGAGTCTCGCCGGGTCCTACGAGCAGTACTTC; CDR3: CASKSLAGSYEQYF
size: -; length: 16; V: TRBV4-3; D: TRBD2; J: TRBJ2-2; DNA: TGCGCCAGCAGCAGAAGCGGGGCGGTTTACACCGGGGAGCTGTTTTTT; CDR3: CASSRSGAVYTGELFF
size: -; length: 12; V: TRBV9; D: -; J: TRBJ1-6; DNA: TGTGCCAGCAGCCCCCAGGATTCACCCCTCCACTTT; CDR3: CASSPQDSPLHF
size: -; length: 13; V: TRBV19; D: -; J: TRBJ1-5; DNA: TGTGCCAGTAGTAAGAGACAGAATCAGCCCCAGCATTTT; CDR3: CASSKRQNQPQHF
size: -; length: 13; V: TRBV18; D: TRBD1; J: TRBJ1-1; DNA: TGTGCCAGCACTGGACAGGTGAACACTGAAGCTTTCTTT; CDR3: CASTGQVNTEAFF
size: few; length: 14; V: TRBV4-2; D: -; J: TRBJ2-2; DNA: TGTGCCAGCAGCCAAGAGGTCCACTCCGGGGAGCTGTTTTTT; CDR3: CASSQEVHSGELFF